The clone carrying this TCR beta chain was detected only a few times. V lost 5 bases, J lost 4 bases, and 5 bases stayed unmatched. The CDR3 loop spans 15 amino acids. Looked up from germline, CDR1 is MNHEY and CDR2 is SMNVEV (reference sequence). Using its own MiXCR run on the 5' RACE reads, TCRdb lists one record per CDR3 protein. Among around 610,000 distinct CDR3 sequences listed, roughly 13% were seen once. The data were taken from a study of T cells after yellow fever vaccination. The specimen was PBMCs, collected on the day of the yellow fever booster vaccination. The TCR comes from a man between 25 and 39 years old who received the YFV17D yellow fever vaccine. This chain joins TRBV27 and TRBJ2-7, with TRBD2 identical over 13 bases. CDR3 in DNA: TGTGCCAGCAGTGGACTAGCGGGAGATTGGTACGAGCAGTACTTC. Its translation: CASSGLAGDWYEQYF.